The source of this TCR beta chain is a study of cytomegalovirus exposure and HLA in healthy donors. Primers included in the PCR were 60 Vbeta and 13 Jbeta primers. Here immunoSEQ multiplex PCR was the method, and the copy in TCRdb shows in-frame clones only, minus some. The sample carries tens of thousands of clones, approximately 88% recorded once. CDR1 is KGHSH, CDR2 LQKENI, per germline. The V and J ends lost 3 bases and 5 bases, in that order; junction bases with no gene match: 9. There are 15 residues in the CDR3. The specimen sequenced was PBMCs. This clonotype originated in a man aged 18 to 30 in good health and CMV-seronegative. The chain joins TRBV18 to TRBJ2-5; 7 bases are a match to TRBD1. CDR3 region: CASSPAQGYWETQYF. CDR3 sequence (DNA): TGTGCCAGCTCACCGGCACAGGGGTATTGGGAGACCCAGTACTTC.